This T cell receptor (beta chain) was observed in a study of identical twins. As regards this clonotype: Its target is not known.

V was pared by 5 bases and J by 5 bases, with 9 bases of the junction left unmatched. CDR3 length: 16 residues. Germline V gene lookup returns CDR1 LNHDA and CDR2 SQIVND (reference sequence). Via MiXCR, TCRdb re-called the 5' RACE reads, giving one row per CDR3 protein. The sample lists about 490,000 distinct CDR3 sequences, nearly 15% occurring once. Study-wide points: Clonotypes of the beta chain that were abundant in cord blood carried fewer insertions (memory repertoires showed none). The study reached conclusions through statistical analysis that was cross-sectional, not following the same donors.

These same records also appear under a second study, on yellow fever vaccine responses in identical twins.

This TCR was sampled from a woman aged 18-29 years in good health. The sample was CD4+ T cells sorted from blood. The V call is TRBV19, the J call TRBJ2-1, with TRBD2 matching over 10 bases. The chain's CDR3 is CASSSILAGENNEQFF. CDR3 nucleotides: TGTGCCAGTAGTTCCATTCTAGCGGGGGAAAACAATGAGCAGTTCTTC.